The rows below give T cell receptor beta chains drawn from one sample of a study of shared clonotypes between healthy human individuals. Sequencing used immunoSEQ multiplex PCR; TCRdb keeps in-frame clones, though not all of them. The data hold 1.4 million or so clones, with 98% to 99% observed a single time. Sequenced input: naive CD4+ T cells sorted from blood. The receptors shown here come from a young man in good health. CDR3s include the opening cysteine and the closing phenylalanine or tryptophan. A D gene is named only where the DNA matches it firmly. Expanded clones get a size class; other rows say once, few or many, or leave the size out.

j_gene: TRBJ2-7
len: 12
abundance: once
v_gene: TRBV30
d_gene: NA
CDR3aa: CAWTGGSYEQYF
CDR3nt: TGTGCCTGGACCGGCGGGTCCTACGAGCAGTACTTC

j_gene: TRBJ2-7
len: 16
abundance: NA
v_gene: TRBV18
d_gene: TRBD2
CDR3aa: CASSNLPGLAGEEQYF
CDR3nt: TGTGCCAGCTCAAATCTACCGGGACTAGCGGGAGAGGAGCAGTACTTC

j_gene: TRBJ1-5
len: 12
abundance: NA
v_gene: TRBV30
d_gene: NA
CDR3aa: CAWSRGNQPQHF
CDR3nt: TGTGCCTGGAGTAGGGGCAATCAGCCCCAGCATTTT

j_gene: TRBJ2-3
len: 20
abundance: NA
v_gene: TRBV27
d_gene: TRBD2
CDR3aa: CASSLGIPGLAGGPADTQYF
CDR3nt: TGTGCCAGCAGTTTGGGGATACCGGGACTAGCGGGAGGGCCCGCAGATACGCAGTATTTT

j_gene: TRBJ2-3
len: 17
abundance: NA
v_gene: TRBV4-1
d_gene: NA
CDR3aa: CASSPTRAWPVADTQYF
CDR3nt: TGCGCCAGCAGCCCAACCCGGGCCTGGCCCGTGGCAGATACGCAGTATTTT

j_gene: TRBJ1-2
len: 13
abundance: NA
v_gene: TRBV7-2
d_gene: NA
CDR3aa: CASSKLKSYGYTF
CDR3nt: TGTGCCAGCAGCAAACTCAAGTCATATGGCTACACCTTC

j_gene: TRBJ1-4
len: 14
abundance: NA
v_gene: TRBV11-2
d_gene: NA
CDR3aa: CASSLVGFNEKLFF
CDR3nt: TGTGCCAGCAGCTTAGTAGGGTTTAATGAAAAACTGTTTTTT

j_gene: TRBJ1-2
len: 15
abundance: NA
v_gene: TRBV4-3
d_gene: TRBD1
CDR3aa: CASSRGTGSFAGYTF
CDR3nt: TGCGCCAGCAGCCGAGGGACAGGGAGTTTCGCTGGCTACACCTTC

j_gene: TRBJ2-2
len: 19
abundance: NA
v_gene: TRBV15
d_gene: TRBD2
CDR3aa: CATSRAGLALPMRTGELFF
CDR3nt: TGTGCCACCAGCAGAGCGGGACTAGCACTACCAATGAGGACCGGGGAGCTGTTTTTT

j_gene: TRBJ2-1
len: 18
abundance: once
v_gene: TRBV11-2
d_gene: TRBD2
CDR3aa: CASSLVHRLAGGLNEQFF
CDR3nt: TGTGCCAGCAGCTTAGTGCACCGTCTAGCGGGAGGTTTAAATGAGCAGTTCTTC

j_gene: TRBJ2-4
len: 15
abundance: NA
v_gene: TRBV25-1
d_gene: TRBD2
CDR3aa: CASSVSGRAPGIQYF
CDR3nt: TGTGCCAGCAGTGTATCGGGGAGGGCCCCGGGGATTCAGTACTTC

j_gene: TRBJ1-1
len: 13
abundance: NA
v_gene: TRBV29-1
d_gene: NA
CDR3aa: CSVEGLSRAEAFF
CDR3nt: TGCAGCGTTGAGGGTTTGAGTAGGGCCGAAGCTTTCTTT

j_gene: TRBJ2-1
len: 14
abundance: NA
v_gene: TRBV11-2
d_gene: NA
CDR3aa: CASSLSSSYNEQFF
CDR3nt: TGTGCCAGCAGCTTAAGTAGCTCCTACAATGAGCAGTTCTTC

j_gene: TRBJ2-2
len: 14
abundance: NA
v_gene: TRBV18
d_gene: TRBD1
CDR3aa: CASSPLTGPGELFF
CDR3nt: TGTGCCAGCTCACCCTTGACAGGGCCCGGGGAGCTGTTTTTT

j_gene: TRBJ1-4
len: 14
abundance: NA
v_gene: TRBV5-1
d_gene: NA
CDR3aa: CASSLGGASEKLFF
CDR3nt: TGCGCCAGCAGCTTGGGAGGGGCCAGTGAAAAACTGTTTTTT

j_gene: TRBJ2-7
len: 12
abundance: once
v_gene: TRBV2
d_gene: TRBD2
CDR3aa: CASGKGRGEQYF
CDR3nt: TGTGCCAGCGGAAAGGGGAGGGGCGAGCAGTACTTC

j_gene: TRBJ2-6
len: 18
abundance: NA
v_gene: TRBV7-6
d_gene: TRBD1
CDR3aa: CASSPRQGAGSGANVLTF
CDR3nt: TGTGCCAGCAGCCCCCGACAGGGGGCCGGCTCTGGGGCCAACGTCCTGACTTTC

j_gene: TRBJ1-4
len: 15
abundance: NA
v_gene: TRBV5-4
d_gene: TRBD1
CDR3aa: CASSLAGQRNEKLFF
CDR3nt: TGTGCCAGCAGCTTGGCGGGACAGCGTAATGAAAAACTGTTTTTT

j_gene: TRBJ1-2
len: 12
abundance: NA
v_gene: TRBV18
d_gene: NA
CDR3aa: CASSPESGGYTF
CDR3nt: TGTGCCAGCTCACCGGAATCCGGTGGCTACACCTTC

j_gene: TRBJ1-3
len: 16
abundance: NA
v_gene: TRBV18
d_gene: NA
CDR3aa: CASSPSTGIAGNTIYF
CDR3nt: TGTGCCAGCTCGCCGTCTACCGGGATCGCTGGAAACACCATATATTTT

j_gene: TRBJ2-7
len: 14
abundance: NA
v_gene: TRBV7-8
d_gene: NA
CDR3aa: CASSLGAGTDKPYF
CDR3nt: TGTGCCAGCAGCTTAGGGGCCGGGACGGACAAGCCGTACTTC

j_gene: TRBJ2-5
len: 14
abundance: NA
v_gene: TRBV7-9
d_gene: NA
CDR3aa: CASSRGHSQETQYF
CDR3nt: TGTGCCAGCAGTCGGGGTCATAGCCAAGAGACCCAGTACTTC

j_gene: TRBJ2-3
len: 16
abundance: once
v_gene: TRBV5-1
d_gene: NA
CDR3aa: CASSLPGAASTDTQYF
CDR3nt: TGCGCCAGCAGCTTGCCCGGGGCGGCTAGCACAGATACGCAGTATTTT

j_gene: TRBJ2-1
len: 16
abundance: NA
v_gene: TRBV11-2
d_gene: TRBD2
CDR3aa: CASSVQLAVHYNEQFF
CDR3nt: TGTGCCAGCAGCGTCCAGCTAGCGGTCCATTACAATGAGCAGTTCTTC

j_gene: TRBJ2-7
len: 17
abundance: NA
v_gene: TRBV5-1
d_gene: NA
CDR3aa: CASSSEGTRNRYYEQYF
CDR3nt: TGCGCCAGCAGCTCGGAGGGGACGCGGAACCGATACTACGAGCAGTACTTC

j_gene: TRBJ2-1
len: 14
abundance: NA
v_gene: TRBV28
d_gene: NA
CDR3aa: CATSERGPPNEQFF
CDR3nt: TGTGCCACCTCAGAGAGGGGACCTCCAAATGAGCAGTTCTTC

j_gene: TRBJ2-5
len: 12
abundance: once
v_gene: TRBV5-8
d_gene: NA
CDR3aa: CASNVGGETQYF
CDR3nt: TGTGCCAGCAACGTGGGCGGGGAGACCCAGTACTTC

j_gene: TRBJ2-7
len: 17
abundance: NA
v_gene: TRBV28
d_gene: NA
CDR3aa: CASSHLSGSGSSYEQYF
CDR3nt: TGTGCCAGCAGCCACCTATCAGGCAGCGGTAGCTCCTACGAGCAGTACTTC

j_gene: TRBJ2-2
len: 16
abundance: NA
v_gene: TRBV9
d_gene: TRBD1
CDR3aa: CASSVRQGAKTGELFF
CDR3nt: TGTGCCAGCAGCGTCCGGCAGGGGGCAAAGACCGGGGAGCTGTTTTTT

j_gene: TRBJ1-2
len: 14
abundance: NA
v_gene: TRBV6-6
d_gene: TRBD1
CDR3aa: CASRRTGGVEGYTF
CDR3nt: TGTGCCAGCAGACGGACAGGGGGCGTAGAGGGCTACACCTTC

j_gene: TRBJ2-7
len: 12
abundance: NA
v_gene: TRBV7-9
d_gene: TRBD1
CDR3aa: CASSLGDSKQYF
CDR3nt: TGTGCCAGCAGCTTGGGGGACAGCAAACAGTACTTC

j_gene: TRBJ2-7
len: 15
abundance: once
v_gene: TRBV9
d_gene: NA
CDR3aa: CASSSSGLGPDEQYF
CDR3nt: TGTGCCAGCAGCTCCAGCGGCCTGGGACCGGACGAGCAGTACTTC

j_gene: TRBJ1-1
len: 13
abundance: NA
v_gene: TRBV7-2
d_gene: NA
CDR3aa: CASSTTPNTEAFF
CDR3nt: TGTGCCAGCAGCACAACTCCGAACACTGAAGCTTTCTTT

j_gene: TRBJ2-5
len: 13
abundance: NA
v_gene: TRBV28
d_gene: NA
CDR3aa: CASLRGGRETQYF
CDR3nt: TGTGCCAGCCTTAGGGGGGGCCGGGAGACCCAGTACTTC

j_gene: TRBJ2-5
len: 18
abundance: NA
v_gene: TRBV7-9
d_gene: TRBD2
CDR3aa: CASSRPWTSGREGETQYF
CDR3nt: TGTGCCAGCAGCCGACCTTGGACTAGCGGGAGAGAAGGAGAGACCCAGTACTTC

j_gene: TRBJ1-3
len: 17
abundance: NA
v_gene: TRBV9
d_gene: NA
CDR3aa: CASSVGQALISGNTIYF
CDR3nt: TGTGCCAGCAGCGTTGGACAAGCTCTGATCTCTGGAAACACCATATATTTT

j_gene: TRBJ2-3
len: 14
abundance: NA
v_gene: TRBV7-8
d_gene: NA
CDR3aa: CASSLVFGIDTQYF
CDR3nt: TGTGCCAGCAGCTTAGTCTTTGGGATTGATACGCAGTATTTT

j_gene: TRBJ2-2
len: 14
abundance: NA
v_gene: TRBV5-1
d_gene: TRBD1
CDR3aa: CASSLTGVTGELFF
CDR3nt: TGCGCCAGCAGCTTGACAGGGGTTACCGGGGAGCTGTTTTTT

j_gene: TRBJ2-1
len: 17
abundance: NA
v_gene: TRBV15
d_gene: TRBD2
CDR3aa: CATSGPISGSPFYEQFF
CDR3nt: TGTGCCACCAGCGGACCAATCAGCGGGAGCCCCTTTTATGAGCAGTTCTTC

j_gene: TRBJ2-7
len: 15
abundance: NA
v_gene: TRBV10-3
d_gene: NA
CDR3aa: CAISEYFREVNEQYF
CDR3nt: TGTGCCATCAGTGAGTATTTCAGGGAGGTGAATGAGCAGTACTTC

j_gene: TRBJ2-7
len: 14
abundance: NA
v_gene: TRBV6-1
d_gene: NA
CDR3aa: CASSEVGDTYEQYF
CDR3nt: TGTGCCAGCAGTGAAGTGGGCGATACCTACGAGCAGTACTTC

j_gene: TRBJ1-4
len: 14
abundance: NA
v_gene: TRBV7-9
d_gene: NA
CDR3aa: CASSLENRGEKLFF
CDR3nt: TGTGCCAGCAGCTTAGAGAATCGGGGTGAAAAACTGTTTTTT

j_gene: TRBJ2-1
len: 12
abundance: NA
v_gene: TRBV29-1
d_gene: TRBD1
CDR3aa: CSVYRGHNEQFF
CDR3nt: TGCAGCGTTTACAGGGGGCATAATGAGCAGTTCTTC

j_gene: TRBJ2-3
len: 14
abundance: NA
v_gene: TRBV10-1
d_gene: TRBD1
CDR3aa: CASSGTGAADTQYF
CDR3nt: TGCGCCAGCAGTGGAACAGGGGCGGCAGATACGCAGTATTTT

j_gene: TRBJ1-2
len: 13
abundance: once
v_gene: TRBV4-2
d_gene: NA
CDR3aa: CASTTGTGYGYTF
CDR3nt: TGTGCCAGCACTACAGGGACTGGCTATGGCTACACCTTC

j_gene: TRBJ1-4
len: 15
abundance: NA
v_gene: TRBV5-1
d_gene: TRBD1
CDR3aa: CASSPLGTGNEKLFF
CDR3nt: TGCGCCAGCAGCCCCTTAGGGACAGGAAATGAAAAACTGTTTTTT

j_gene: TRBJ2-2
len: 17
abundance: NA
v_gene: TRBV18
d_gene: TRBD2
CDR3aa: CASSPPLQRENTGELFF
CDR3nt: TGTGCCAGCTCACCACCTCTCCAGCGGGAGAACACCGGGGAGCTGTTTTTT

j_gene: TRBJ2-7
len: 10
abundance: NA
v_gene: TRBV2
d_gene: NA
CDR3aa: CASREGPPYF
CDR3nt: TGTGCCAGCAGGGAGGGGCCCCCGTACTTC

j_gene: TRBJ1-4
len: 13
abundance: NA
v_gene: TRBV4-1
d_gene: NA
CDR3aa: CASSLTRGEKLFF
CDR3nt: TGCGCCAGCAGCCTCACCCGGGGGGAAAAACTGTTTTTT

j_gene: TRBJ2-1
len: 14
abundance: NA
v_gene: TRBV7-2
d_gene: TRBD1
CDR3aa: CASSPDRGRSNGFF
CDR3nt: TGTGCCAGCAGTCCGGACAGGGGGCGCAGTAATGGGTTCTTC

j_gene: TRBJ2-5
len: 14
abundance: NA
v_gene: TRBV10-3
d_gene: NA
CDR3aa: CAISESGDQETQYF
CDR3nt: TGTGCCATCAGTGAGTCGGGGGATCAAGAGACCCAGTACTTC

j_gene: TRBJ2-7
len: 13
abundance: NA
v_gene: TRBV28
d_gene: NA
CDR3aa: CASSRYGTYEQYF
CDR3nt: TGTGCCAGCAGTCGTTACGGAACCTACGAGCAGTACTTC

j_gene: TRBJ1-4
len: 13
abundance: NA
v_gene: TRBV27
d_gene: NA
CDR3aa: CASSLSLEEKLFF
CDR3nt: TGTGCCAGCAGTTTATCGCTGGAAGAAAAACTGTTTTTT